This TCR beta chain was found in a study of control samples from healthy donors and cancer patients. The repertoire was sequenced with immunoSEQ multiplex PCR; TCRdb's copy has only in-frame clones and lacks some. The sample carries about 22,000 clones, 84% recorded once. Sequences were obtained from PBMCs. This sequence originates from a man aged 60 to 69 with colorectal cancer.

CDR3 bases: TGTGCCAGCAGCTTAGTGATGGGAGATAGCAATCAGCCCCAGCATTTT. The encoded protein is CASSLVMGDSNQPQHF. The genes are TRBV7-9 and TRBJ1-5, with unresolved D. V was cut by 1 base and J by 0 bases, with 10 bases left in between. The length of the CDR3 is 16 residues. The germline CDR1 and CDR2 sequences are SEHNR and FQNEAQ (reference sequence).